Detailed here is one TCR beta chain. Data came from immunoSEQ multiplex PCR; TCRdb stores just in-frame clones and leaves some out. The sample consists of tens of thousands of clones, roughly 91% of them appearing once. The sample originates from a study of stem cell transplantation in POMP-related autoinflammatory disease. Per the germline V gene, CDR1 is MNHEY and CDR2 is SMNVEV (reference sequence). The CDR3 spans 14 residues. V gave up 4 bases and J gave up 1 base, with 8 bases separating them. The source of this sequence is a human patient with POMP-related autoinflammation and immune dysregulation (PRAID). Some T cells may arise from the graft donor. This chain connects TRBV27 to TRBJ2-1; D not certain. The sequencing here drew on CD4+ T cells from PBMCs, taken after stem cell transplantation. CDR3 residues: CASSYVGSYNEQFF. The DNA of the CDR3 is TGTGCCAGCAGTTATGTGGGATCCTACAATGAGCAGTTCTTC.